Listed here are 16 T cell receptor beta chains from one sample, sequenced in a study of blood T cells in healthy people across ages. Sample-barcoded 5' priming and a J-beta primer mix drove a second PCR of about 6 to 12 cycles. TCRdb reprocessed the 5' RACE reads with MiXCR, giving one entry per CDR3 protein. Among 1.5 million to 2 million distinct CDR3 sequences, 28% were seen once, and the ten largest hold more than 6%. The sample taken for sequencing was blood. These receptors all come from a woman aged 25-40 years in good health.

This clonotype was seen more than once but under ten times. Since a much larger clone is just one base distant, this may be a read error. The chain combines TRBV12-3 or TRBV12-4 with TRBJ2-1; 8 bases agree with TRBD1. This CDR3 has 16 residues. CDR3 in amino acids: CANSDPGRGLSNEQFF. The CDR3 nucleotides are TGTGCCAACAGTGATCCGGGCAGGGGGCTTAGCAATGAGCAGTTCTTC.

The table lists this clonotype with a few counts. V is TRBV4-1 and J is TRBJ2-7; D tentatively reads TRBD1 or TRBD2 (5 bases each). CDR3 length equals 14 residues. Germline V gives CDR1 MGHRA, CDR2 YSYEKL. Trimming took 0 bases from V and 4 from J, leaving 10 bases between them. The CDR3 loop is CASSQEREGYEQYF. CDR3 nucleotides: TGCGCCAGCAGCCAAGAGAGAGAGGGGTACGAGCAGTACTTC.

This clonotype was detected only a few times. This chain uses TRBV28 with TRBJ2-4, with unresolved D. The CDR3 consists of 14 residues. V was pared by 6 bases and J by 0 bases, with 9 bases between. CDR1 is MDHEN, CDR2 SYDVKM, per germline. The CDR3 sequence: CASSPPAAKNIQYF. The CDR3 DNA reads TGTGCCAGCAGCCCCCCAGCAGCCAAAAACATTCAGTACTTC. The full variable domain, its missing parts supplied by reference TRBV28 and TRBJ2-4, is DVKVTQSSRYLVKRTGEKVFLECVQDMDHENMFWYRQDPGLGLRLIYFSYDVKMKEKGDIPEGYSVSREKKERFSLILESASTNQTSMYLCASSPPAAKNIQYFGAGTRLSVL.

Ten or more counts support this clonotype. In DNA, the CDR3 is TGTGCCAGCAGCTTTCAGACAGGACTCCCGGGGGAGACCCAGTACTTC. Its translation: CASSFQTGLPGETQYF. The chain has TRBV7-2 and TRBJ2-5, with a possible D match to TRBD1 (6 bases). From germline, CDR1 is SGHTA and CDR2 FQGNSA. This CDR3 has 16 amino acids. Trimming pared 3 bases from V and 5 bases from J, leaving 19 bases between.

The table lists this clonotype with a few counts. V is TRBV20-1 and J is TRBJ1-2; possible D gene TRBD1, 5 bases. The length of the CDR3 is 13 residues. V lost 6 bases to trimming and J lost 8 bases, with 19 bases between them. Germline values: CDR1 DFQATT, CDR2 SNEGSKA (reference sequence). CDR3 nucleotides: TGCAGTGCCAAATGGCGGGGCGCGGGAGGCTACACCTTC. Translation: CSAKWRGAGGYTF.

V gene TRBV6-1 combines with J gene TRBJ1-5; no firm D call. Deletions cut 4 bases from V and 8 bases from J, with 12 bases between. CDR1 MNHNS and CDR2 SASEGT come from the germline V gene. This CDR3 is 13 amino acids long. The CDR3 loop reads CASSAQLLKPQHF. CDR3 bases: TGTGCCAGCAGTGCCCAGTTATTGAAGCCCCAGCATTTT.

A few counts support this clonotype. In DNA, the CDR3 is TGCAGTGTTGCCCAACCTAGAGGGGCGGCAGCCTACGAGCAGTACTTC. Translating gives CSVAQPRGAAAYEQYF. The chain joins TRBV20-1 to TRBJ2-7, with D possibly being TRBD1 or TRBD2 (5 bases each). Germline CDR1 is DFQATT and CDR2 is SNEGSKA (reference sequence). V was pared by 7 bases and J by 2 bases, with 24 bases between. CDR3 length: 16 amino acids.

The chain links TRBV29-1 to TRBJ1-1; unclear D gene. The CDR3 length is 12 residues. V was clipped by 3 bases and J by 1 base, with 6 bases between them. Germline V gene data show CDR1 as SQVTM and CDR2 as ANQGSEA. The CDR3 is CSVESANTEAFF. The CDR3 DNA reads as TGCAGCGTTGAGTCGGCGAACACTGAAGCTTTCTTT.

About this clonotype: A clone one base away is much larger, so this may be a read error. The rearrangement links TRBV6-6 to TRBJ2-1; no firm D call. The germline V gene has CDR1 MNHNY and CDR2 SVGAGI (reference sequence). This CDR3 has 15 residues. V lost 0 bases to trimming and J lost 10 bases, with 16 bases between them. This CDR3 is CASSYSIHPENEQFF. Written as DNA, the CDR3 is TGTGCCAGCAGTTACTCTATCCATCCAGAAAACGAGCAGTTCTTC.

Worth noting for this clonotype: A single base separates this from a much larger clone, so it may be a read error. The chain employs TRBV25-1 and TRBJ1-2, with a weak D call TRBD1 (6 bases). The CDR3 loop spans 12 amino acids. Germline lookup yields CDR1 MGHDK and CDR2 SYGVNS. The V gene lost 10 bases and the J gene lost 8 bases, with 17 bases spanning the gap. CDR3 DNA: TGTGCCACTCTGTCCAGGGGACGCGGCTACACCTTC. Translating gives CATLSRGRGYTF.

This chain links TRBV7-2 with TRBJ1-1, with D unclear. The V end was cut by 1 base, the J end by 0 bases, with 9 bases between. Germline V lookup: CDR1 SGHTA, CDR2 FQGNSA. The CDR3 is 15 residues long. The CDR3 DNA reads as TGTGCCAGCAGCTTAGTCCCGGTCGTGAACACTGAAGCTTTCTTT. It translates to CASSLVPVVNTEAFF. Using reference TRBV7-2 and TRBJ1-1 for the parts outside the CDR3, the full variable domain is GAGVSQSPSNKVTEKGKDVELRCDPISGHTALYWYRQSLGQGLEFLIYFQGNSAPDKSGLPSDRFSAERTGGSVSTLTIQRTQQEDSAVYLCASSLVPVVNTEAFFGQGTRLTVV.

The chain links TRBV30 to TRBJ2-2; 7 nucleotides align to TRBD1. The CDR3 length is 14 residues. Germline-derived CDR1 and CDR2 are GTSNPN and SVGIG (reference sequence). J was trimmed by 4 bases and V by 2 bases; bases with no gene match: 4. The CDR3 nucleotides read TGTGCCTGGAGTATGACAGGGTCCACCGGGGAGCTGTTTTTT. It codes for CAWSMTGSTGELFF. Combining the CDR3 with reference TRBV30 and TRBJ2-2 gives the whole variable domain SQTIHQWPATLVQPVGSPLSLECTVEGTSNPNLYWYRQAAGRGLQLLFYSVGIGQISSEVPQNLSASRPQDRQFILSSKKLLLSDSGFYLCAWSMTGSTGELFFGEGSRLTVL.

As regards this clonotype: Being one base from a much bigger clone, this may be a read error. The chain couples TRBV7-2 to TRBJ2-7; D is unresolved. The germline V gene has CDR1 SGHTA and CDR2 FQGNSA. This CDR3 spans 16 amino acids. Trimming took off 2 bases at V and 4 bases at J, with 18 bases between the two ends. CDR3 sequence (DNA): TGTGCCAGCAGCTTAAGGGCCGGCAGGATAGATTACGAGCAGTACTTC. Translation: CASSLRAGRIDYEQYF.

The chain links TRBV6-6 to TRBJ1-2; D is unclear. The CDR3 is 16 residues long. Trimming removed 7 bases from V and 3 bases from J, with 21 bases in between. Germline-derived CDR1 and CDR2 are MNHNY and SVGAGI (reference sequence). The CDR3 DNA is TGTGCCAGCAAGCTTACCGAAGGATCTCTTTACTATGGCTACACCTTC. Amino acids: CASKLTEGSLYYGYTF.

This clonotype was counted between two and nine times. The V and J genes are TRBV15 and TRBJ1-1, with 12 bases matching TRBD1. V trimming: 5 bases; J trimming: 7 bases; junction bases outside the gene matches: 11. Germline V CDR1 and CDR2: LNHNV, YYDKDF (reference sequence). CDR3 length: 16 residues. For the CDR3, the DNA is TGTGCCACCAGCGGGTCCCGGGACAGGGGGCAGGGTGAAGCTTTCTTT. Encoded protein: CATSGSRDRGQGEAFF.

The V and J genes are TRBV27 and TRBJ1-2; TRBD1 might be the D (5 bases). The CDR3 sequence is 13 residues long. In germline, CDR1 is MNHEY, CDR2 SMNVEV (reference sequence). Between the trimmed V and J ends, which lost 9 bases and 1 base, there was a span of 12 bases. The CDR3 region is CASRRGGNYGYTF. For the CDR3, the DNA is TGTGCCAGTCGTCGGGGGGGTAACTATGGCTACACCTTC.